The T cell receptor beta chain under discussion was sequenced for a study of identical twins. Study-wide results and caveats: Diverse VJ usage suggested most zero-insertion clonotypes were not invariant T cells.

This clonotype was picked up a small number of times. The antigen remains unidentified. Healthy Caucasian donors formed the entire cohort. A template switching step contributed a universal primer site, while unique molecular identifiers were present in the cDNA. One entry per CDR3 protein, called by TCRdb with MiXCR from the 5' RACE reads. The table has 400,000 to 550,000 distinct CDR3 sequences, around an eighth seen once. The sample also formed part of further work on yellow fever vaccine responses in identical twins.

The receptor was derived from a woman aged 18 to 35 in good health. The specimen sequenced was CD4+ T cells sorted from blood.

The CDR3 nucleotides read TGTGCCAGCAGCAACCGACAGTGCTACGAGCAGTACTTC. The encoded protein is CASSNRQCYEQYF. This rearrangement joins TRBV21-1 to TRBJ2-7; TRBD1, as called in the table, went unchecked against the DNA. TRBV21-1 is a documented pseudogene. The CDR3 is made up of 13 amino acids.